This T cell receptor (beta chain) comes out of a study of early T cells in non-severe SARS-CoV-2 infection. Overall study: The study sequenced bulk RNA from unsorted whole blood, with chains unpaired. General observations from the study: CD4 and private specificities were missed by VDJdb matching, which favored anti-spike CD8 responses.

The sample holds a few counts of this clonotype. The antigen is undetermined. TCRdb independently ran MiXCR on the 5' RACE reads; one entry per CDR3 protein. This table has 50,000 to 80,000 distinct CDR3 sequences, 7% to 10% appearing once. CDR1 is DFQATT, CDR2 SNEGSKA, per germline (reference sequence). This CDR3 has 13 amino acids. V shed 4 bases and J 5 bases; nucleotides not matched to a gene: 6. The clonotype comes from an adult who was a healthcare worker with PCR-confirmed SARS-CoV-2 infection or an uninfected control (not recorded which). The sample in question was whole blood, obtained at baseline. The V call is TRBV20-1, the J call TRBJ2-5, with TRBD2 identical over 8 bases. The CDR3 here is CSATAGAGETQYF. CDR3 coding DNA: TGCAGTGCTACAGCGGGAGCAGGGGAGACCCAGTACTTC.